This TCR beta chain was recorded in a study of shared clonotypes between healthy human individuals (dated by TCRdb to the early 2020s). At the level of the whole study: Two women and three men aged 18 to 49 years were included in the cohort. For each donor, CD4 naive and CD4 memory were each given three plates, CD8 naive was given two plates, and CD8 memory was given one plate. To estimate repertoire size and how much clonotypes are shared between individuals, the study performed deep sequencing of blood TCR repertoires from a handful of healthy adults. To increase sequencing depth and limit assay-specific biases, different laboratories used diverse techniques to prepare libraries and sequence TCR repertoires. Leukapheresis yielded between about 0.94 and 8.9 billion PBMCs per donor.

Note on this clone: Its specific antigen is unknown. Per-base quality was not reported, and no clone a single base away is much larger than it.

Overall study outcomes, separate from this receptor: Incomplete sequencing was indicated by rarefaction of sorted-subset datasets, despite the large sequencing depth. Pairwise subsampling led to the expectation that sequencing depth would affect the degree of clonotype sharing among donors. Because the study included only a small number of donors, the genetic and exposure-history diversity represented was limited. Higher generation probabilities were observed for clonotypes shared by all four sorted-subset donors than for non-shared clonotypes. Sharing across a handful of donors was observed for roughly 5% of naive CD4, 3% to 3.5% of naive CD8, over 2% of memory CD4, and about 0.39% of memory CD8 clonotypes. Sampling was limited to blood, and TCR repertoires in tissue likely differ from TCR repertoires in blood. Naive subsets generally had larger estimated clonotype richness than memory subsets did.

The donors were healthy, HIV-negative adults with no recently reported acute infections or vaccinations. Every donor was a Caucasian adult living in Nashville, Tennessee, USA. Magnetic negative selection was used to enrich CD4+ T cells, after which naive cells were positively selected on CD45RA and the negative fraction became the memory subset. Blood was collected by leukapheresis, and PBMCs were isolated by Ficoll-Histopaque density gradient centrifugation and then cryopreserved in liquid nitrogen vapor phase. Purity and quantity of every magnetically sorted T cell population were checked by analytical flow cytometry. Genomic DNA was isolated from each sorted fraction and quantified by UV absorbance on a Nanodrop 2000c. Using the deep immunoSEQ assay, multiplex PCR amplified TCR CDR3 regions from genomic DNA. For each cell subset, the extracted genomic DNA was distributed evenly across all wells of several immunoSEQ 96-well plates, and each plate served as one replicate. For sorted subsets, each replicate PCR was loaded with roughly 190 ng genomic DNA, equivalent to some 31,000 T cell genomes. Purified libraries were measured with a Qubit 3.0 fluorometer, size-checked on a Bioanalyzer 2100, and measured again with the KAPA Library Quantification kit. A separate single-read 150-cycle Illumina NextSeq 550 flow cell was used to sequence each immunoSEQ 96-well plate. The source study handled its data this way. Because the immunoSEQ output included only junctional sequences and no quality scores, the filtering could not be the same as the filtering used for full-length reads. To assign V/J genes and CDR3, sequences were annotated using PyIR, a Python wrapper for IgBLAST v1.9, with IMGT germline references. Any read was removed if the V/J assignment was weak (E-value above 1e-6), the CDR3 was missing, or the read contained stop codons, out-of-frame junctions, or ambiguous translated residues. V3J clonotypes were defined by identical inferred V gene, J gene, and CDR3 amino acid sequence. The percentage overlap between two repertoires was calculated by dividing the number of shared unique clonotypes by the size of the smaller repertoire. Repertoire richness was assessed with RTK rarefaction, the Chao1 estimator, and Recon v2.1 estimates of unobserved clonotypes. Generation probabilities for all TCRbeta clonotypes obtained by the gDNA method from several donors were computed using OLGA. Sourced from immuneACCESS, this table was stored by TCRdb with only in-frame sequences that have V and J called. A share of the clones is absent; for the studies checked, an unresolved V gene accounts for under half, and the remainder has no known explanation. D and trimming come from the DNA, and the V and J calls and clone size come from that table. The sample has about 2.3 million clones on record, approximately 93% of them singletons. The ten largest clonotypes hold 0.35% to 0.5% of the sample.

The source of this sequence is a man aged 18 to 29 in good health. Some clones in this sample may be carry-over from other donors' samples. Material for sequencing was naive CD4+ T cells from PBMCs. The cell subset or site tag for this specimen amounts to: CD45RA+ positively selected.

The DNA reads as follows: TGTGCCAGCAGCTTAGACCCAGGGAAAACTAATGAAAAACTGTTTTTT. Translated, this is CASSLDPGKTNEKLFF. The chain couples TRBV11-2 to TRBJ1-4; the D gene is possibly TRBD1, with 5 bases matching. The germline V gene supplies CDR1 SGHAT and CDR2 FQNNGV. V drops 0 bases and J drops 1 base, leaving 9 bases in between. Reading from cysteine to phenylalanine, the CDR3 counts 16 amino acids. Of all the DNA, just the CDR3 is kept, 48 bases in frame from base 1. Reference TRBV11-2 and TRBJ1-4 proteins supply the regions before and after the CDR3; the full variable domain is: EAGVAQSPRYKIIEKRQSVAFWCNPISGHATLYWYQQILGQGPKLLIQFQNNGVVDDSQLPKDRFSAERLKGVDSTLKIQPAKLEDSAVYLCASSLDPGKTNEKLFFGSGTQLSVL.